Below are 30 T cell receptor beta chains sequenced from a single sample in a study of glioma-infiltrating T cells. Using RNA template, CDR3s of TCR alpha and beta were amplified with iRepertoire arm-PCR. From the multiplex PCR reads, TCRdb called clonotypes with MiXCR, one entry per CDR3 protein. The table has about 130,000 distinct CDR3 sequences, approximately 26% seen once. Specimen: glioma tissue, nonneoplastic brain tissue, or PBMCs (not recorded which). The origin of the receptors is a human donor with low-grade glioma or glioblastoma, undergoing nonglioma brain surgery, or in good health (not recorded which).

As concerns this clonotype: This may come from a read error, since a much larger clone is one base off. The conserved final phenylalanine or tryptophan is absent from the CDR3, which likely points to a read error. CDR3 sequence reads: CSARRTQVAGYGYTL. The CDR3, as DNA: TGCAGTGCCCGGCGAACGCAGGTAGCAGGCTATGGCTACACCCTC. The V and J genes are TRBV20-1 and TRBJ1-2; D ambiguous. From germline, CDR1 is DFQATT and CDR2 SNEGSKA (reference sequence). CDR3 length: 15 residues. Trimming pared 6 bases from V and 4 bases from J, leaving 21 bases between.

This clonotype was seen a few times. This chain uses TRBV2 with TRBJ1-3, with a weak D call TRBD1 (5 bases). The V end lost 4 bases, the J end lost 7 bases, and 11 bases lay between the germline ends. The V gene's germline CDR1 is SNHLY and CDR2 FYNNEI. This CDR3 spans 13 amino acids. The CDR3, as DNA: TGTGCCAGCAGTGCGTGGGACCGGAACACCATATATTTT. Translating gives CASSAWDRNTIYF.

The rearrangement links TRBV7-9 to TRBJ2-5; 7 nucleotides align to TRBD1. Germline V lookup: CDR1 SEHNR, CDR2 FQNEAQ (reference sequence). V lost 5 bases and J lost 4; bases outside the gene matches: 4. The CDR3 has 13 residues. The CDR3 sequence is CASSPQGPETQYF. The DNA for the CDR3 is TGTGCCAGCAGCCCACAGGGGCCAGAGACCCAGTACTTC.

In its sample, this clonotype was seen a few times. The rearrangement uses TRBV7-9 and TRBJ1-6; tentatively, D is TRBD1 (6 bases). Trimming took off 5 bases at V and 7 bases at J, with 12 bases between the two ends. Germline V CDR1 and CDR2: SEHNR, FQNEAQ (reference sequence). The CDR3 totals 14 residues. The CDR3: CASSPVTGNSPLHF. The CDR3 nucleotides read TGTGCCAGCAGCCCCGTAACAGGGAATTCACCCCTCCACTTT.

This clonotype was detected many times. The CDR3 DNA sequence: TGTGCCAGCAGTGAACTGGGGTGGGGCACTGAAGCTTTCTTT. Its protein product is CASSELGWGTEAFF. The rearrangement joins TRBV25-1 to TRBJ1-1; no clear D gene. The V end was cut by 2 bases, the J end by 4 bases, with 11 bases between. Germline V gene data show CDR1 as MGHDK and CDR2 as SYGVNS. The CDR3 spans 14 residues.

This clonotype was observed many times. The chain links TRBV4-1 to TRBJ2-7, with D perhaps TRBD1 or TRBD2 (5 bases each). Trimming removed 4 bases at V and 5 bases at J, with 12 bases between. Germline V gene lookup returns CDR1 MGHRA and CDR2 YSYEKL. The CDR3 covers 13 residues. The CDR3 here is CASSPGTPHEQYV. The CDR3 region has the DNA TGCGCCAGCAGCCCCGGGACCCCCCACGAGCAGTACGTC.

This clonotype appeared once. This chain links TRBV12-3 or TRBV12-4 with TRBJ2-3; 7 nucleotides agree with TRBD1. The CDR3 covers 15 residues. With 7 bases clipped from V and 6 bases from J, the junction kept 13 bases outside the gene matches. CDR3 loop: CASTQGQPLGDTQYF. The CDR3 nucleotides are TGTGCCAGCACCCAGGGACAGCCACTTGGGGATACGCAGTATTTT.

This clonotype was seen at least ten times. The J gene is TRBJ1-1, the V gene TRBV3-1, with unresolved D. V lost 4 bases and J lost 1, with 7 bases in between. This CDR3 comprises 13 residues. Germline-derived CDR1 and CDR2 are LGHDT and YNNKEL (reference sequence). The chain's CDR3 is CASSLHPNTEAFF. In DNA form, the CDR3 reads TGTGCCAGCAGCCTTCACCCGAACACTGAAGCTTTCTTT.

This clonotype was picked up a small number of times. This chain joins TRBV3-1 and TRBJ1-1, with a tentative D call TRBD1 (5 bases). CDR3 length equals 16 residues. Trimming removed 3 bases from V and 6 bases from J, with 20 bases in between. The germline CDR1 and CDR2 sequences are LGHDT and YNNKEL (reference sequence). Here the CDR3 DNA reads TGTGCCAGCAGCCATTTCGGGGGGACCTCCAGGGCTGAAGCTTTCTTT. It specifies CASSHFGGTSRAEAFF.

This clonotype has more than one count but fewer than ten. CDR3 in DNA: TGTGCCAGCGGTTTCGAGGGAAGTGCAAATCAGCCCCAGCATTTT. It yields the protein CASGFEGSANQPQHF. The rearrangement joins TRBV7-2 to TRBJ1-5; D remains unclear. Germline V gene lookup returns CDR1 SGHTA and CDR2 FQGNSA. The V end was cut by 8 bases, the J end by 4 bases, with 18 bases between. The CDR3 is made up of 15 amino acids.

A few counts support this clonotype. This chain joins TRBV7-3 and TRBJ2-5; D is ambiguous. Trimming left V 5 bases short and J 5 bases short, with 12 bases between. Germline values: CDR1 SGHTA, CDR2 FQGTGA. The CDR3 contains 13 residues. The CDR3 spells CASSPQNGETQYF. The CDR3 DNA is TGTGCCAGCAGCCCGCAAAACGGGGAGACCCAGTACTTC.

The chain recombines TRBV20-1 with TRBJ2-1; D perhaps matches TRBD2 (6 bases). The CDR3 is 15 residues long. V was cut by 0 bases and J by 0 bases, with 9 bases left in between. Germline V lookup: CDR1 DFQATT, CDR2 SNEGSKA (reference sequence). The CDR3 spells CSARDSDYSYNEQFF. The CDR3 bases are TGCAGTGCTAGAGATTCGGACTACTCCTACAATGAGCAGTTCTTC.

This sequence joins TRBV7-2 and TRBJ2-1, with a weak D call TRBD1 (6 bases). The CDR3 loop spans 15 amino acids. With 0 bases removed from V and 4 bases from J, the gap between germline ends came to 10 bases. Germline CDR1 and CDR2: SGHTA and FQGNSA. The CDR3, as DNA: TGTGCCAGCAGCTTAGCCGGGACAACGTACAATGAGCAGTTCTTC. Translated, it gives CASSLAGTTYNEQFF.

The V call is TRBV2, the J call TRBJ2-3; D might be TRBD2 (6 bases). The length of the CDR3 is 13 residues. Germline CDR1 and CDR2: SNHLY and FYNNEI. The CDR3 region is CLGRGSSTDTQYF. DNA for the CDR3: TGTTTAGGACGGGGGTCTAGCACAGATACGCAGTATTTT.

V usage is TRBV19 and J usage is TRBJ1-2; the D is unclear. Germline CDR1 is LNHDA and CDR2 is SQIVND (reference sequence). The CDR3 is made up of 15 amino acids. The V gene lost 4 bases and the J gene lost 3 bases, with 15 bases spanning the gap. CDR3 sequence (DNA): TGTGCCAGTAGTAGAGAAGGCCAGCCTTACTATGGCTACACCTTC. This translates into CASSREGQPYYGYTF.

A few counts support this clonotype. V and J are TRBV28 and TRBJ2-7; D is perhaps TRBD1 or TRBD2 (5 bases each). The germline gives CDR1 MDHEN, CDR2 SYDVKM. The CDR3 totals 16 residues. V was trimmed by 5 bases and J by 5 bases, leaving 22 bases between them. The DNA of the CDR3 is TGTGCCAGCAGTCAGCACCGGGACGGAGGTCGAGACGAGCAGTACGTC. It specifies CASSQHRDGGRDEQYV.

There are a few counts of this clonotype. This rearrangement joins TRBV6-1 to TRBJ2-7, with D hard to call. The CDR3 sequence is 14 residues long. CDR1 is MNHNS, CDR2 SASEGT, per germline. The germline V and J ends were trimmed by 6 bases and 3 bases, with 15 bases remaining between them. CDR3 sequence reads: CASSRLAGGYEQYV. The CDR3 DNA is TGTGCCAGCAGCCGCCTGGCAGGTGGCTACGAGCAGTACGTC.

There are many counts of this clonotype. The V and J genes are TRBV28 and TRBJ1-4; possibly TRBD1 for D (6 bases). The CDR3 extends over 14 amino acids. Trimming pared 3 bases from V and 3 bases from J, leaving 8 bases between. Germline V gene lookup returns CDR1 MDHEN and CDR2 SYDVKM. CDR3 amino acids: CASSLEGANEKLFF. The CDR3 DNA reads as TGTGCCAGCAGTTTGGAGGGGGCTAATGAAAAACTGTTTTTT.

Concerning this clonotype: Given a much more abundant clone one base away, this may be a read error. The V gene is TRBV20-1, the J gene TRBJ2-1; D gene unclear. Germline V gene sequence: CDR1 DFQATT, CDR2 SNEGSKA (reference sequence). Between the trimmed V and J ends, which lost 3 bases and 9 bases, there was a span of 15 bases. This CDR3 contains 13 residues. This chain's CDR3 is CSARLRRRSEQFF. CDR3 DNA: TGCAGTGCTAGGTTGCGGCGTCGCAGTGAGCAGTTCTTC.

This chain connects TRBV3-1 to TRBJ2-5; no clear D. This CDR3 is built from 14 residues. Trimming took 1 base from V and 7 from J, leaving 13 bases between them. From germline, CDR1 is LGHDT and CDR2 YNNKEL (reference sequence). CDR3 sequence: CASSQGFVRWTQYF. CDR3 nucleotide sequence: TGTGCCAGCAGCCAAGGTTTTGTCCGATGGACCCAGTACTTC.

The rearrangement joins TRBV11-2 to TRBJ1-1; TRBD1 matches at 10 bases. Germline CDR1 SGHAT, CDR2 FQNNGV. This CDR3 spans 15 amino acids. After removal of 1 base from V and 6 bases from J, the junction contained 5 bases not matched to a gene. The CDR3: CASSLGQGAGAEAFF. The CDR3 DNA sequence: TGTGCCAGCAGCTTAGGACAGGGGGCCGGGGCTGAAGCTTTCTTT.

The chain employs TRBV4-1 and TRBJ2-2; tentatively, D is TRBD1 (6 bases). The V and J ends lost 8 bases and 1 base respectively, with 11 bases between them. CDR1 and CDR2 (germline): MGHRA, YSYEKL. There are 14 residues in the CDR3. CDR3 protein: CASQPGENTGELFF. The DNA for the CDR3 is TGCGCCAGCCAACCAGGGGAGAACACCGGGGAGCTGTTTTTT.

The rearrangement joins TRBV12-3 or TRBV12-4 to TRBJ2-5; TRBD1 agrees at 7 bases. The length of the CDR3 is 16 residues. V was clipped by 5 bases and J by 4 bases; unmatched bases: 13. The CDR3 spells CASSQIDRDGGETQYF. The CDR3 region has the DNA TGTGCCAGCAGTCAGATAGACAGGGATGGTGGAGAGACCCAGTACTTC.

In its sample, this clonotype was seen many times. This chain uses TRBV7-6 with TRBJ2-1; 8 bases fit TRBD1. The V gene's germline CDR1 is SGHVS and CDR2 FNYEAQ. CDR3 length: 14 residues. V was clipped by 5 bases and J by 7 bases; unmatched bases: 7. The CDR3 sequence is CASSHRDRMNEQFF. CDR3 nucleotide sequence: TGTGCCAGCAGCCATCGGGACAGGATGAATGAGCAGTTCTTC.

This chain connects TRBV3-1 to TRBJ2-7; unclear D gene. Per the germline V gene, CDR1 is LGHDT and CDR2 is YNNKEL (reference sequence). CDR3 length equals 13 residues. The V gene lost 0 bases and the J gene lost 6 bases, with 9 bases spanning the gap. CDR3 in DNA: TGTGCCAGCAGCCAAGAGGGGTACCGCGAGCAGTACGTC. Translation gives CASSQEGYREQYV.

Notes on this clonotype: A much larger clone differs by one base, so this may be a read error. The chain joins TRBV6-1 to TRBJ1-6, with a tentative D call TRBD1 (5 bases). Germline-derived CDR1 and CDR2 are MNHNS and SASEGT. V lost 3 bases, J lost 7 bases, and 16 bases lay in between. This CDR3 contains 16 residues. CDR3 coding DNA: TGTGCCAGCAGTGAGGGACCGGTCAGGGACAATTCACCCCTCCACTTT. Amino acid sequence: CASSEGPVRDNSPLHF.

This clonotype was seen ten or more times. V gene TRBV6-6 combines with J gene TRBJ1-1, with D possibly TRBD1 on 5 matching bases. The CDR3 totals 13 residues. From germline, CDR1 is MNHNY and CDR2 SVGAGI (reference sequence). Between the trimmed V and J ends, which lost 2 bases and 5 bases, there was a span of 9 bases. The CDR3, as DNA: TGTGCCAGCAGTTACGACAGCAGGACTGAAGCTTTCTTT. This gives the protein CASSYDSRTEAFF.

This chain joins TRBV12-3 or TRBV12-4 and TRBJ1-5; 11 nucleotides match TRBD1. V was pared by 7 bases and J by 0 bases, with 5 bases of the junction left unmatched. The CDR3 has 16 amino acids. The CDR3 nucleotides are TGTGCCAGCACCCGGGGGACAGGGGGTAGCAATCAGCCCCAGCATTTT. As protein: CASTRGTGGSNQPQHF.

Many counts were recorded for this clonotype. This chain uses TRBV28 with TRBJ2-3; 11 bases line up with TRBD2. The CDR3 is 19 amino acids. Germline V gene lookup returns CDR1 MDHEN and CDR2 SYDVKM. V shed 6 bases and J 0 bases; nucleotides not matched to a gene: 14. This CDR3 is CASRRTSGLMGYSTDTQYF. The CDR3 nucleotides are TGTGCCAGCAGGCGGACTAGCGGGTTAATGGGTTATAGCACAGATACGCAGTATTTT.

This clonotype was counted many times. The rearrangement joins TRBV6-6 to TRBJ1-3; D is perhaps TRBD1 (5 bases). The CDR3 has 17 amino acids. Trimming stripped 0 bases from V and 4 bases from J, with 16 bases between. Germline CDR1 is MNHNY and CDR2 is SVGAGI (reference sequence). The DNA of the CDR3 is TGTGCCAGCAGTTACTCGATGGCGGGGACGGGAGGAAACACCATATATTTT. As protein: CASSYSMAGTGGNTIYF.